This T cell receptor (beta chain) was sequenced for a study of cytotoxic CD8 clonotypes in ibrutinib-treated CLL. Background on the study: IGHV unmutated 17 to 18; relapsed/refractory about a dozen; treatment-naive some 14.

Broader study findings: Public clonotypes were seen rarely and were contracted or stable on treatment. Timing of sampling differed between sustained-remission and progressing patients.

Trimming removed 0 bases from V and 6 bases from J, with 7 bases in between. The V gene's germline CDR1 is ENHRY and CDR2 SYGVKD. The CDR3 loop spans 13 amino acids. Sequencing used immunoSEQ multiplex PCR; TCRdb keeps in-frame clones, though not all of them. The data show fewer than 400,000 clones, under 70% seen once. On this clone itself: The antigen remains unidentified.

Specimen: PBMCs, collected after 36 months of ibrutinib treatment. The chain carries TRBV10-3 and TRBJ2-3, with D hard to call. The sequence derives from a human donor with chronic lymphocytic leukemia. This CDR3 reads CAISESSGDTQYF. CDR3 sequence (DNA): TGTGCCATCAGTGAGTCGTCCGGGGATACGCAGTATTTT.